This T cell receptor beta chain was captured by sequencing in a study of technical replicates of blood from several donors. Trimming removed 4 bases at V and 5 bases at J, with 15 bases between. This CDR3 is built from 15 residues. Measured with immunoSEQ multiplex PCR; TCRdb has only the in-frame clones, and not every one. The sample holds roughly 80,000 clones, 93% seen once. The source of this sequence is a human donor in good health. The rearrangement links TRBV23-1 to TRBJ1-3; D is undetermined. TRBV23-1 counts as an open reading frame of uncertain function. Specimen: T cells isolated from PBMCs. The DNA of the CDR3 is TGCGCCAGCAGTCGCCCCAGGAGGGTTAGAAACACCATATATTTT. Amino acids: CASSRPRRVRNTIYF.